The 17 T cell receptor beta chains given below trace back to one sample, sequenced in a study of T cell responses to AZD1222 COVID-19 vaccine (dated by TCRdb to the early 2020s). The method was the immunoSEQ multiplex PCR assay. TCRdb stores this immuneACCESS table with in-frame sequences only. Part of the clones is absent; in the studies checked, under half of the shortfall reflects unresolved V genes, and no reason is known for the rest. This sample comprises about 110,000 clones, 92% of them detected only once. About 1.2% of the sample rests with the top ten. Interpreted using the paper, the time point label stands for: baseline before first vaccination. The sample was peripheral blood, taken on day 0 of AZD1222 vaccination. The receptors come from an adult in good health.

The rearrangement uses TRBV28 and TRBJ2-7; 8 positions agree with TRBD1. From germline, CDR1 is MDHEN and CDR2 SYDVKM. V was pared by 6 bases and J by 5 bases, with 6 bases of the junction left unmatched. The CDR3 is made up of 13 amino acids. The CDR3 DNA reads TGTGCCAGCAGGGCAGGGGGCTTCAACGAGCAGTACTTC. Encoded protein: CASRAGGFNEQYF. Full variable domain (missing parts from reference TRBV28 and TRBJ2-7): DVKVTQSSRYLVKRTGEKVFLECVQDMDHENMFWYRQDPGLGLRLIYFSYDVKMKEKGDIPEGYSVSREKKERFSLILESASTNQTSMYLCASRAGGFNEQYFGPGTRLTVT.

The chain combines TRBV4-3 with TRBJ2-1, with 7 bases matching TRBD2. V shed 1 base, J shed 3 bases, and the junction held 3 bases outside the gene matches. The CDR3 contains 15 residues. CDR1 LGHNA and CDR2 YSLEER come from the germline V gene. CDR3 nucleotides: TGCGCCAGCAGCCAAGTCTCTAGCGGCTACAATGAGCAGTTCTTC. Amino acid sequence: CASSQVSSGYNEQFF.

The rearrangement links TRBV12-5 to TRBJ2-3, with a weak D call TRBD1 (5 bases). Trimming cost V 5 bases and J 3 bases, with 12 bases left between them. The V gene's germline CDR1 is LGHNT and CDR2 FRNRAP. The CDR3 totals 14 residues. This CDR3 reads CASGPDQGTDTQYF. The CDR3 nucleotides read TGTGCTAGTGGTCCGGACCAGGGAACAGATACGCAGTATTTT.

This clone was picked up one time. The chain is built from TRBV20-1 and TRBJ2-1, with unresolved D. Germline values: CDR1 DFQATT, CDR2 SNEGSKA (reference sequence). V was trimmed by 6 bases and J by 10 bases, leaving 10 bases between them. The CDR3 extends over 10 amino acids. CDR3: CSADGVEQFF. Here the CDR3 DNA reads TGCAGTGCCGATGGCGTGGAGCAGTTCTTC.

Comments on this clone: Other nucleotide sequences from this sample produce the same CDR3. The gene calls are TRBV6-5 and TRBJ1-6; D not certain. V was trimmed by 3 bases and J by 0 bases, leaving 6 bases between them. Germline V lookup: CDR1 MNHEY, CDR2 SVGAGI. The CDR3 length is 15 residues. The CDR3 sequence: CASSYQDSYNSPLHF. CDR3 DNA sequence: TGTGCCAGCAGTTATCAGGACTCCTATAATTCACCCCTCCACTTT.

The genes are TRBV27 and TRBJ2-5; D is possibly TRBD1 or TRBD2 (5 bases each). The V gene's germline CDR1 is MNHEY and CDR2 SMNVEV (reference sequence). CDR3 length: 14 amino acids. With 4 bases removed from V and 2 bases from J, the gap between germline ends came to 11 bases. The DNA of the CDR3 is TGTGCCAGCAGTTGGGGACCGACGCAAGAGACCCAGTACTTC. This codes for CASSWGPTQETQYF.

This chain connects TRBV4-2 to TRBJ1-4; 7 bases line up with TRBD1. The CDR3 is 14 residues long. Per the germline V gene, CDR1 is LGHNA and CDR2 is YNFKEQ. The V and J ends lost 4 bases and 11 bases, in that order; junction bases with no gene match: 10. CDR3 in DNA: TGTGCCAGCAGCCCCCAAGGGACAGACGGGAAACTGTTTTTT. Its translation: CASSPQGTDGKLFF.

This clone was observed a single time. The chain combines TRBV16 with TRBJ1-6, with D unclear. V shed 2 bases and J shed 9 bases, with 17 bases lying between them. In germline, CDR1 is KGHSY, CDR2 FQNENV. The CDR3 is made up of 16 amino acids. The CDR3 DNA reads as TGTGCCAGCAGCCAAGCGGCGACGGGGAGGAGTTCACCCCTCCACTTT. Translating it yields CASSQAATGRSSPLHF.

The chain carries TRBV5-1 and TRBJ1-1; weak D call: TRBD1 (5 bases). Germline CDR1 is SGHRS and CDR2 is YFSETQ. There are 16 residues in the CDR3. Trimming cost V 2 bases and J 0 bases, with 14 bases left between them. CDR3 bases: TGCGCCAGCAGCTTTGCTCCAGGGCGAATGAACACTGAAGCTTTCTTT. Translation: CASSFAPGRMNTEAFF.

The V call is TRBV7-2, the J call TRBJ2-7; TRBD1 is a possible D gene (6 bases). Germline V gene data show CDR1 as SGHTA and CDR2 as FQGNSA. The CDR3 runs 12 residues. V shed 6 bases and J shed 6 bases, with 12 bases lying between them. CDR3 region: CASSKDSREQYF. The CDR3 DNA sequence: TGTGCCAGCAGTAAGGACAGCCGCGAGCAGTACTTC.

V and J are TRBV11-2 and TRBJ2-3; no definite D call. Trimming shortened V by 6 bases and J by 1 base, and 5 bases separated the two germline ends. The CDR3 is made up of 12 amino acids. Germline V gene data show CDR1 as SGHAT and CDR2 as FQNNGV. The CDR3 DNA reads as TGTGCCAGCAGTCCGGGCACAGATACGCAGTATTTT. The encoded protein is CASSPGTDTQYF.

The gene calls are TRBV19 and TRBJ1-1; TRBD1 matches 8 bases. With V trimmed by 7 bases and J by 5 bases, 12 bases remained unmatched. The CDR3 consists of 15 residues. The V gene's germline CDR1 is LNHDA and CDR2 SQIVND (reference sequence). CDR3 sequence: CASTIARTGLTEAFF. The CDR3 nucleotides read TGTGCCAGTACTATCGCCCGGACAGGGTTGACTGAAGCTTTCTTT.

The gene calls are TRBV5-1 and TRBJ2-2; unclear D gene. Deletions cut 5 bases from V and 3 bases from J, with 5 bases between. Germline loops: CDR1 SGHRS, CDR2 YFSETQ. The CDR3 contains 12 residues. CDR3 residues: CASSKDTGELFF. In nucleotides, the CDR3 is TGCGCCAGCAGTAAGGACACCGGGGAGCTGTTTTTT.

The chain combines TRBV24-1 with TRBJ1-5; D is uncertain. Germline CDR1 reads KGHDR; CDR2 reads SFDVKD. The V end lost 6 bases, the J end lost 4 bases, and 6 bases lay between the germline ends. The CDR3 sequence is 12 residues long. The DNA for the CDR3 is TGTGCCACCAGTCACGGGAATCAGCCCCAGCATTTT. This sequence encodes CATSHGNQPQHF.

This chain uses TRBV7-2 with TRBJ2-2, with 14 bases lining up with TRBD2. Germline-derived CDR1 and CDR2 are SGHTA and FQGNSA. This CDR3 is 18 amino acids long. With V trimmed by 3 bases and J by 6 bases, 9 bases remained unmatched. In DNA form, the CDR3 reads TGTGCCAGCAGCTTGGCTAAGACTAGCGGGAGGGCCCCCGGGGAGCTGTTTTTT. This gives the protein CASSLAKTSGRAPGELFF.

The chain links TRBV18 to TRBJ1-1; D is undetermined. Per the germline V gene, CDR1 is KGHSH and CDR2 is LQKENI. The CDR3 spans 12 residues. Between the trimmed V and J ends, which lost 3 bases and 10 bases, there was a span of 12 bases. The CDR3 sequence is CASSPRGGGAFF. For the CDR3, the DNA is TGTGCCAGCTCACCCCGGGGTGGAGGAGCTTTCTTT.

CDR3 protein: CASSHTGSRTEAFF. CDR3 bases: TGTGCCAGTAGCCATACAGGGTCCCGCACTGAAGCTTTCTTT. The rearrangement links TRBV19 to TRBJ1-1, with D perhaps matching TRBD1 (6 bases). CDR1 and CDR2 from the germline V gene are LNHDA and SQIVND (reference sequence). This CDR3 region has 14 residues. V shed 6 bases and J shed 4 bases, with 15 bases lying between them.